These T cell receptor beta chains were read from a single sample in a study of T cells after yellow fever vaccination. MiXCR was run by TCRdb on the 5' RACE reads, yielding one entry per CDR3 protein. In the table there are approximately 550,000 distinct CDR3 sequences, less than 20% of which are singletons. Here the sequenced sample was PBMCs, taken 15 days after the yellow fever booster vaccination. The source of these receptors is a man younger than 40 who received the YFV17D yellow fever vaccine. CDR3s include the opening cysteine and the closing phenylalanine or tryptophan. The D gene is left open where the match is weak.

D gene	V gene	J gene	CDR3 protein
-	TRBV4-3	TRBJ2-7	CASSQGLDRVQQYF
TRBD1	TRBV6-5	TRBJ2-7	CASSHRGPYEQYF
TRBD1	TRBV10-3	TRBJ2-2	CAIWDSTGELFF
TRBD2	TRBV11-2	-	CASSRGKTSGSRNEQYF
TRBD2	TRBV7-2	TRBJ2-4	CASSLAWAGGLNIQYF
TRBD1	TRBV7-9	TRBJ2-7	CASSLEEWTGDHEQYF
-	TRBV5-6	TRBJ2-1	CASSLETPEQFF
TRBD2	TRBV12-3/TRBV12-4	TRBJ2-1	CASSGLAGRGVRNEQFF
-	TRBV19	TRBJ2-1	CASSTVNNEQFF
-	TRBV12-3/TRBV12-4	TRBJ2-2	CASSLGAGVGELFF
-	TRBV5-1	TRBJ2-2	CASSLGLANTGELFF
-	TRBV6-5	TRBJ2-5	CASSYSFERQETQYF
TRBD2	TRBV29-1	TRBJ2-3	CSVTSGSTDTQYF
-	TRBV29-1	TRBJ2-7	CSGVSSGAYEQYF
-	TRBV7-2	TRBJ2-5	CASSLVSRWEETQYF
-	TRBV4-3	TRBJ2-5	CASSHEYWETQYF
-	TRBV27	TRBJ1-4	CASARGTTNEKLFF
TRBD2	TRBV7-9	TRBJ2-7	CASSLAGAYEQYF
-	TRBV6-1	TRBJ1-5	CASSEVQPQHF
-	TRBV20-1	TRBJ2-4	CSVAPLGSKYF
TRBD1	TRBV27	TRBJ2-5	CASSSDGQGGGTQYF
TRBD1	TRBV24-1	TRBJ2-4	CATSDNAPGQGINIQNF
TRBD2	TRBV27	TRBJ2-7	CATSGGGRREQYF
TRBD1	TRBV3-1	TRBJ1-5	CASSQTYGGQASQPQHF
-	TRBV7-9	TRBJ2-7	CASSPAPGAGDEQYF
-	TRBV11-2	TRBJ1-1	CASSPEASEAFF
-	TRBV18	TRBJ2-1	CASSPDSSNEQFF
TRBD1	TRBV9	TRBJ2-3	CASSGQGSTDTQYF
-	TRBV3-1	TRBJ2-7	CASSQEGVKQYF
-	TRBV6-2/TRBV6-3	TRBJ2-7	CASRKTGSFEQYF
-	TRBV27	TRBJ1-4	CASSPNSGSNEKLFF
TRBD2	TRBV5-8	TRBJ2-7	CASTYAGLRPREQYF
-	TRBV3-1	TRBJ2-3	CASSQNYGSAGSSDTQYF
TRBD2	TRBV15	TRBJ2-3	CATSRDGLAGGGDTQYF
TRBD2	TRBV6-2/TRBV6-3	TRBJ2-7	CASSRLATYEQYF
-	TRBV18	TRBJ2-7	CASSFSVLATYEQYF
TRBD2	TRBV11-2	TRBJ2-3	CASSFWSGRIGGTDTQYF
TRBD1	TRBV27	TRBJ2-7	CASSSPIDRGNEQYF
TRBD2	TRBV7-2	TRBJ2-5	CASSKPTSGTETQYF
-	TRBV7-9	TRBJ1-1	CASSLTIGTEAFF
TRBD2	TRBV30	TRBJ2-1	CAWSIGGRNEQFF
TRBD2	TRBV7-2	TRBJ2-3	CASSSALAGGPVF
-	TRBV5-1	TRBJ2-1	CASSLESGGYNEQFF
-	TRBV19	TRBJ2-3	CASSIGVDTQYF
TRBD2	TRBV7-6	TRBJ2-1	CASSTRGLAGSSNEQFF
TRBD2	TRBV7-2	TRBJ2-1	CASSLAGTSGAYNEQFF
-	TRBV19	TRBJ2-1	CASSIRGGPNEQFF
-	TRBV20-1	TRBJ2-1	CSARSGGRRYNEQFF
-	TRBV29-1	TRBJ2-7	CSVNRRDKGDEQYF
-	TRBV19	TRBJ1-4	CASSWDEKLFF
-	TRBV6-2/TRBV6-3	TRBJ2-7	CASTFPGFEQYF
-	TRBV7-6	TRBJ2-1	CASSLVRGTIINEQFF
-	TRBV7-9	TRBJ2-2	CASSLVSGLSTGELFF
-	TRBV7-8	TRBJ2-3	CASSFWELYTDTQYF
-	TRBV29-1	TRBJ1-2	CSVDATSNYGYTF
-	TRBV29-1	TRBJ2-5	CSVNPELSGTQYF
TRBD2	TRBV29-1	TRBJ2-1	CSVGQGIGGRAYNEQFF